These 24 T cell receptor beta chains originate from one sample sequenced in a study of T-cell reconstitution after alpha-beta-depleted transplantation in children. Unique molecular identifiers were incorporated into the prepared TCRbeta library. Via MiXCR, TCRdb re-called the PCR reads, giving one row per CDR3 protein. Of 40,000 to 60,000 distinct CDR3 sequences in the sample, roughly 8.7% were seen once. Sequencing was performed on PBMCs, mostly from graft donor cells, taken 60 days after TCRalphabeta/CD19-depleted stem cell transplant. The source is a male patient aged 2-9 years who had a stem cell transplant for chronic granulomatous disease, so the T cells may come from the graft donor.

This rearrangement joins TRBV7-8 to TRBJ2-1, with TRBD2 identical over 11 bases. The germline CDR1 and CDR2 sequences are SGHVS and FQNEAQ. V was clipped by 2 bases and J by 4 bases; unmatched bases: 4. The CDR3 is made up of 16 amino acids. In DNA, the CDR3 is TGTGCCAGCAGCTTACGTCGACTAGCGGGATACAATGAGCAGTTCTTC. Residues: CASSLRRLAGYNEQFF.

This clonotype was observed many times. The chain uses TRBV5-1 and TRBJ2-5; the match to TRBD2 covers 8 bases. The J segment lost 2 bases and the V segment lost 4 bases, leaving 16 bases of the junction unmatched. Germline V gives CDR1 SGHRS, CDR2 YFSETQ. CDR3 length equals 18 residues. The CDR3 nucleotides read TGCGCCAGCAGCCGAATTAGGAAACTAGCGGAGTCACAAGAGACCCAGTACTTC. Protein: CASSRIRKLAESQETQYF.

In its sample, this clonotype was seen many times. This chain links TRBV27 with TRBJ1-4; D is perhaps TRBD1 (6 bases). Trimming stripped 3 bases from V and 8 bases from J, with 10 bases between. The germline V gene encodes CDR1 MNHEY and CDR2 SMNVEV (reference sequence). The CDR3 runs to 13 residues. The CDR3 DNA sequence: TGTGCCAGCAGTTTGGAGGGGGAGGAAAAACTGTTTTTT. Encoded protein: CASSLEGEEKLFF.

This clonotype was seen a handful of times. The V and J genes are TRBV5-1 and TRBJ1-3; D is undetermined. The CDR3 is 13 amino acids. V shed 6 bases and J shed 0 bases, with 7 bases lying between them. Germline CDR1 and CDR2: SGHRS and YFSETQ. CDR3 sequence (DNA): TGCGCCAGCACCAGTACCTCTGGAAACACCATATATTTT. It translates to CASTSTSGNTIYF.

The J gene is TRBJ1-5, the V gene TRBV7-8, with TRBD1 matching 7 bases. Trimming took 0 bases from V and 3 from J; bases not matched to a gene: 5. Germline CDR1 reads SGHVS; CDR2 reads FQNEAQ. This CDR3 region has 16 residues. In DNA, the CDR3 is TGTGCCAGCAGCTTAGCTACAGGGGTCGACAATCAGCCCCAGCATTTT. Translation: CASSLATGVDNQPQHF.

The sample holds many counts of this clonotype. This chain connects TRBV5-5 to TRBJ2-7; maybe TRBD1 (6 bases). Per the germline V gene, CDR1 is SGHKS and CDR2 is YYEKEE (reference sequence). V lost 4 bases to trimming and J lost 4 bases, with 18 bases between them. The CDR3 has 15 amino acids. Here the CDR3 DNA reads TGTGCCAGCAGCCGCCAGGGGTCCACGCCTTACGAGCAGTACTTC. It yields the protein CASSRQGSTPYEQYF.

This clonotype was recorded many times. CDR3 in DNA: TGCAGTGCTAGCCCCCCGCTAGCGGGAGATTGGAATGAGCAGTTCTTC. Protein product: CSASPPLAGDWNEQFF. The rearrangement uses TRBV20-1 and TRBJ2-1; 10 bases match TRBD2. CDR1 and CDR2 (germline): DFQATT, SNEGSKA (reference sequence). The CDR3 loop spans 16 amino acids. V shed 3 bases and J 7 bases; nucleotides not matched to a gene: 12.

This clonotype occurred many times. The rearrangement links TRBV28 to TRBJ2-6; D is uncertain. Germline V gene data show CDR1 as MDHEN and CDR2 as SYDVKM. V shed 5 bases and J shed 5 bases, with 7 bases lying between them. CDR3 length equals 13 residues. The CDR3 loop is CASSPDRANVLTF. The CDR3 region has the DNA TGTGCCAGCAGTCCCGACAGGGCCAACGTCCTGACTTTC.

This clonotype was counted between two and nine times. The chain combines TRBV18 with TRBJ2-3, with TRBD1 matching over 9 bases. Germline V gene data show CDR1 as KGHSH and CDR2 as LQKENI. This CDR3 spans 16 amino acids. Trimming took 3 bases from V and 5 from J; bases not matched to a gene: 9. The CDR3 nucleotides read TGTGCCAGCTCACCTCCCCAGGGACAGGGCGGAGATACGCAGTATTTT. Translated: CASSPPQGQGGDTQYF.

This clonotype came up a few times. The CDR3 DNA is TGCAGTGCTAGCTCCGGGACAGATAATTCACCCCTCCACTTT. Its protein product is CSASSGTDNSPLHF. V gene TRBV20-1 combines with J gene TRBJ1-6; TRBD1 matches 7 bases. V shed 3 bases, J shed 5 bases, and the junction held 4 bases outside the gene matches. The CDR3 spans 14 residues. Germline V lookup: CDR1 DFQATT, CDR2 SNEGSKA (reference sequence).

This clonotype was recorded many times. The gene calls are TRBV20-1 and TRBJ2-4; D is possibly TRBD2 (6 bases). This CDR3 is 13 amino acids long. Germline V gene sequence: CDR1 DFQATT, CDR2 SNEGSKA (reference sequence). Trimming removed 6 bases at V and 3 bases at J, with 12 bases between. As DNA, the CDR3 is TGCAGTGCCAAGAACGGGGGCAAAAACATTCAGTACTTC. This gives the protein CSAKNGGKNIQYF.

V and J are TRBV12-3 or TRBV12-4 and TRBJ2-7; D is uncertain. This CDR3 has 12 residues. Trimming cost V 3 bases and J 6 bases, with 9 bases left between them. CDR3 in DNA: TGTGCCAGCAGTTTCTGGCTAGGCGAGCAGTACTTC. Protein sequence: CASSFWLGEQYF.

Many counts were recorded for this clonotype. The chain couples TRBV28 to TRBJ2-3; D is perhaps TRBD1 (6 bases). CDR3 length: 16 residues. V lost 6 bases to trimming and J lost 0 bases, with 16 bases between them. The germline gives CDR1 MDHEN, CDR2 SYDVKM. DNA for the CDR3: TGTGCCAGCAGAGCTACAGGGCGGCCTAGCACAGATACGCAGTATTTT. Protein: CASRATGRPSTDTQYF.

This clonotype showed up many times. The chain uses TRBV7-9 and TRBJ2-7; 8 bases agree with TRBD2. V shed 3 bases, J shed 3 bases, and the junction held 4 bases outside the gene matches. CDR1 is SEHNR, CDR2 FQNEAQ, per germline (reference sequence). The CDR3 spans 14 residues. CDR3 amino acids: CASSFGTSGYEQYF. CDR3 nucleotide sequence: TGTGCCAGCAGCTTCGGCACTAGCGGCTACGAGCAGTACTTC.

By frequency in the sample, this clonotype is medium-sized. V gene TRBV20-1 combines with J gene TRBJ2-2, with TRBD1 matching over 8 bases. Germline CDR1 DFQATT, CDR2 SNEGSKA (reference sequence). This CDR3 comprises 14 residues. Losses at the gene ends were 5 bases for V and 2 bases for J; bases not matched to a gene: 4. The CDR3 protein is CSAPDRGNTGELFF. CDR3 DNA: TGCAGTGCTCCAGACAGGGGAAACACCGGGGAGCTGTTTTTT.

There are many counts of this clonotype. This chain links TRBV7-8 with TRBJ2-1; 7 bases match TRBD2. Trimming removed 1 base from V and 4 bases from J; junction bases left unmatched: 16. CDR1 and CDR2 from the germline V gene are SGHVS and FQNEAQ. The CDR3 spans 19 residues. CDR3 sequence: CASSLVGTTTLRTYNEQFF. CDR3 nucleotides: TGTGCCAGCAGCTTAGTAGGGACTACAACGTTGCGAACATACAATGAGCAGTTCTTC.

The chain uses TRBV6-1 and TRBJ2-2; D not resolved. CDR1 and CDR2 from the germline V gene are MNHNS and SASEGT. The V and J ends lost 6 bases and 4 bases respectively, with 12 bases between them. This CDR3 is built from 14 residues. The DNA for the CDR3 is TGTGCCAGCAGGCACCCCGGCGCCACCGGGGAGCTGTTTTTT. Its protein product is CASRHPGATGELFF.

This clonotype appeared many times. The V and J genes are TRBV20-1 and TRBJ2-3; 8 bases are a match to TRBD2. V shed 0 bases, J shed 4 bases, and the junction held 9 bases outside the gene matches. Looked up from germline, CDR1 is DFQATT and CDR2 is SNEGSKA (reference sequence). CDR3 size: 16 residues. CDR3 coding DNA: TGCAGTGCTAGAGAGATCGGGGGGGCAGAGTCAGATACGCAGTATTTT. Amino acids: CSAREIGGAESDTQYF.

The chain carries TRBV11-1 and TRBJ2-1; 14 nucleotides line up with TRBD2. Unmatched junction bases numbered 11, after V lost 4 bases and J lost 6 bases. Per germline, CDR1 SGHAT and CDR2 FQDESV (reference sequence). The CDR3 contains 18 residues. The CDR3: CASSSLRLAGGPVNEQFF. CDR3 DNA: TGTGCCAGCAGCTCCCTACGACTAGCGGGAGGGCCCGTCAATGAGCAGTTCTTC.

This clonotype was seen repeatedly, ten times or more. The CDR3 bases are TGTGCCAGCAGCTTAGGAGAGGCCAACACTGAAGCTTTCTTT. Its translation is CASSLGEANTEAFF. The V call is TRBV7-2, the J call TRBJ1-1; D is unclear. Germline V CDR1 and CDR2: SGHTA, FQGNSA. The CDR3 length is 14 residues. Trimming pared 1 base from V and 2 bases from J, leaving 8 bases between.

This clonotype was seen many times. This chain links TRBV29-1 with TRBJ1-2, with D unclear. V was clipped by 2 bases and J by 6 bases, with 7 bases between them. CDR1 and CDR2 (germline): SQVTM, ANQGSEA. This CDR3 has 11 residues. CDR3 sequence: CSVERGNGYTF. The CDR3 nucleotides are TGCAGCGTTGAAAGAGGAAATGGCTACACCTTC.

This clonotype was counted at least ten times. V gene TRBV5-1 combines with J gene TRBJ1-2; D call uncertain. V lost 3 bases and J 8 bases, leaving 14 bases between the germline ends. This CDR3 has 13 amino acids. CDR1 and CDR2 (germline): SGHRS, YFSETQ. The CDR3, as DNA: TGCGCCAGCAGCTCCCTCCTTGGAGGGGGCTACACCTTC. Translation: CASSSLLGGGYTF.

This clonotype was picked up many times. V and J are TRBV6-5 and TRBJ2-5, with a weak D call TRBD2 (7 bases). The germline CDR1 and CDR2 sequences are MNHEY and SVGAGI. This CDR3 contains 15 residues. Deletions cut 4 bases from V and 4 bases from J, with 16 bases between. CDR3 region: CASSSVGGGGETQYF. The CDR3 DNA sequence: TGTGCCAGCAGTTCAGTGGGAGGGGGGGGAGAGACCCAGTACTTC.

This clonotype was detected a few times. Written as DNA, the CDR3 is TGTGCCAGCAGCTACAGCGCCTCAAGGGCAAAACTGTTTTTT. Translated, it gives CASSYSASRAKLFF. The chain joins TRBV7-2 to TRBJ1-4; D ambiguous. V lost 4 bases to trimming and J lost 10 bases, with 16 bases between them. The germline CDR1 and CDR2 sequences are SGHTA and FQGNSA. CDR3 length equals 14 residues.